This passage covers 8 T cell receptor beta chains from one sample sequenced in a study of identifying expanded T cells in peripheral blood. Only in-frame clones appear in the TCRdb table, and some are missing; sequencing was by immunoSEQ multiplex PCR. The data show 70,000 to 95,000 clones, almost 90% seen once. Source material: blood. The receptors stem from a person between 18 and 70 years old in good health.

The V call is TRBV6-5, the J call TRBJ2-1; D gene uncertain. This CDR3 contains 10 residues. The V and J ends lost 7 bases and 4 bases respectively, with 2 bases between them. Germline V lookup: CDR1 MNHEY, CDR2 SVGAGI. CDR3 region: CASKYNEQFF. CDR3 sequence (DNA): TGTGCCAGCAAATACAATGAGCAGTTCTTC.

The count of this clone is one. This chain joins TRBV5-4 and TRBJ2-4, with 7 bases aligning to TRBD1. Germline CDR1 and CDR2: SGHNT and YYREEE (reference sequence). J was trimmed by 6 bases and V by 4 bases; bases with no gene match: 16. This CDR3 has 17 amino acids. In DNA form, the CDR3 reads TGTGCCAGCAGCACAAGCCGGACAGGCTCCCCGGGAAACATTCAGTACTTC. Translation gives CASSTSRTGSPGNIQYF.

This chain uses TRBV29-1 with TRBJ1-1, with unresolved D. With 7 bases removed from V and 7 bases from J, the gap between germline ends came to 19 bases. Germline CDR1 SQVTM, CDR2 ANQGSEA. There are 13 residues in the CDR3. This CDR3 is CSGVGMQPGEAFF. CDR3 sequence (DNA): TGCAGCGGAGTTGGTATGCAGCCGGGTGAAGCTTTCTTT.

The CDR3 DNA reads TGTGCCTGGAGTGCTAGGGGCGGGCAGCCCCAGCATTTT. It translates to CAWSARGGQPQHF. The gene calls are TRBV30 and TRBJ1-5, with D possibly TRBD1 on 5 matching bases. Trimming took off 1 base at V and 7 bases at J, with 11 bases between the two ends. There are 13 residues in the CDR3. Germline values: CDR1 GTSNPN, CDR2 SVGIG (reference sequence).

As DNA, the CDR3 is TGTGCCAGCAGACCACTTCGGCAGAGCTCCTACAATGAGCAGTTCTTC. It encodes CASRPLRQSSYNEQFF. The chain links TRBV11-2 to TRBJ2-1; the D is unclear. This CDR3 is 16 amino acids long. V was pared by 6 bases and J by 0 bases, with 15 bases between. Germline V gene lookup returns CDR1 SGHAT and CDR2 FQNNGV.

The rearrangement joins TRBV7-9 to TRBJ2-1; D uncertain. CDR1 is SEHNR and CDR2 is FQNEAQ in the germline V gene (reference sequence). Trimming pared 7 bases from V and 5 bases from J, leaving 21 bases between. This CDR3 is built from 16 residues. This CDR3 reads CASTLIPDAAHNEQFF. The CDR3 nucleotides read TGTGCCAGCACTTTGATACCGGATGCCGCTCACAATGAGCAGTTCTTC.

The rearrangement uses TRBV7-2 and TRBJ2-5, with no clear D. V was pared by 1 base and J by 5 bases, with 8 bases between. CDR1 and CDR2 from the germline V gene are SGHTA and FQGNSA. The CDR3 is 13 amino acids. The CDR3 coding sequence is TGTGCCAGCAGCTTAGGGTCTGGGGAGACCCAGTACTTC. Its translation is CASSLGSGETQYF.

This chain joins TRBV5-1 and TRBJ2-1; D could derive from TRBD1 or TRBD2 (5 bases each). V dropped 2 bases and J dropped 0 bases, with 9 bases sitting between them. The CDR3 is 15 residues long. In germline, CDR1 is SGHRS, CDR2 YFSETQ. The CDR3 reads CASSFEGSSYNEQFF. CDR3 nucleotides: TGCGCCAGCAGCTTCGAGGGGAGCTCCTACAATGAGCAGTTCTTC.